This T cell receptor (beta chain) is from a study of CD8+ T cells in alopecia areata listed by TCRdb under 2018. Concerning the study at large: To study T cell clonal expansion in alopecia areata, the researchers applied high-throughput TCRbeta sequencing to both the C3H/HeJ mouse model and human patients. Human TCRbeta sequencing covered scalp tissue and sorted CD4+ and CD8+ peripheral blood T cells from patchy and totalis/universalis alopecia areata patients and healthy controls. Scalp clonality was compared across normal scalp (n=4), patchy alopecia areata scalp (n=8), and alopecia totalis/universalis scalp (n=8). RNA was obtained with the PAXgene miRNA kit for fixed scalp, the miRNeasy kit for PBMCs, and the RNeasy kit for mouse skin. Amplification of TCRbeta CDR3 regions was done by immunoSEQ multiplex PCR using 35 Vbeta forward primers and 13 Jbeta reverse primers.

This clone was recorded only once. Its antigen is still unknown. No per-base quality is available; no much larger clone lies one base away. General findings and caveats noted by the study authors: Higher clonality and more expanded CD8+ clones were observed in lesional scalp than in normal scalp, particularly in alopecia totalis/universalis, a finding suggestive of antigenic drive. Shared TCR sequences between patients were less evident than in mice, which may be partly attributable to HLA diversity in the patient population. Unlike mouse skin, which is dominated by gammadelta T cells, normal human skin has resident alphabeta T cells that are also sequenced, and this complicates analysis of the scalp TCR repertoire.

Peripheral blood and lesional scalp punch biopsies were obtained from patients with alopecia areata. PBMCs were isolated by density centrifugation and stained for CD3, CD4 and CD8, after which CD4+ and CD8+ T cells were sorted on a FACSAria. The untreated alopecia areata patients were recruited through a multicenter biomarker study. For about 5 biomarker-study patients, blood CD8+ T cells were further sorted into NKG2D-low and NKG2D-high fractions. V and J are truncated by 5 bases and 3 bases respectively, leaving an intervening sequence of 13 bases. The CDR3 spans 14 residues, from the cysteine through the phenylalanine. The read is trimmed to its CDR3 DNA, 42 bases read in frame from base 1. CDR1 and CDR2 are read off the germline V gene (reference sequence) as SEHNR and FQNEAQ. Libraries were constructed by the immunoSEQ multiplex PCR assay. RNA was extracted from all samples and reverse transcribed into cDNA as template for TCR sequencing. First-strand cDNA was synthesized using SuperScript III with a 2:1 mix of oligo-dT and random hexamers. A synthetic immune receptor repertoire was used to measure amplification bias, and any remaining bias was corrected computationally. In the authors' own workflow: Raw reads were preprocessed to remove errors, and CDR3 was defined according to IMGT conventions as the region from the conserved cysteine to phenylalanine. To get clonality, Shannon entropy was normalized by log2 of the number of productive unique TCRs and the result was subtracted from 1. Whether scalp clones were CD4 or CD8 was inferred by matching scalp TCRbeta sequences against CD4 and CD8 repertoires sorted from blood. TCRdb carries this immuneACCESS record with in-frame sequences only. Its versions omit some clonotypes, under half of them owing to an unresolved V gene in the studies checked, with the rest unexplained. D and trimming were read from the DNA, whereas the V and J calls and clone size are those reported in that table. The sample table contains around 34,000 clones; only one count was recorded for 55% of them. Around 38% of the sample is in the top ten clones.

The V and J genes are TRBV7-9 and TRBJ2-5; a tentative D match to TRBD2 spans 6 bases. The TCR sequence derives from a human donor with alopecia areata. Sample: NKG2D-high CD8+ T cells sorted from blood. The cell subset or site tag for this specimen amounts to: sorted CD8+ NKG2D-high blood T cells. The CDR3 protein sequence reads: CASSQKGTEETQYF. DNA sequence: TGTGCCAGCAGCCAGAAAGGGACTGAAGAGACCCAGTACTTC. The full variable domain, with segments outside the CDR3 supplied by the reference TRBV7-9 and TRBJ2-5 proteins, appears as DTGVSQNPRHKITKRGQNVTFRCDPISEHNRLYWYRQTLGQGPEFLTYFQNEAQLEKSRLLSDRFSAERPKGSFSTLEIQRTEQGDSAMYLCASSQKGTEETQYFGPGTRLLVL.